The T cell receptor (beta chain) described here comes from a study of beta chain features in type 1 diabetes. Study-wide background: Cells sorted and examined across all samples totaled roughly 98 million.

The study's findings and limits: Relative to healthy donors, patients appeared to have naive, central memory and Treg TCRB repertoires that were more similar. Fewer junction insertions and more nucleotide deletions appeared in type 1 diabetes patients. TCRB CDR3s from Type 1 diabetes patients were moderately but significantly shorter in all four CD4+ subsets.

Purity (above 95%) was reached by all sorted populations. As regards this clone: Its specificity is not known.

Trimming removed 8 bases from V and 0 bases from J; junction bases left unmatched: 3. CDR3 length: 15 amino acids. The germline CDR1 and CDR2 sequences are MDHEN and SYDVKM. TCRB transcripts that were expressed got sequenced, as all of the isolated RNA had been reverse transcribed. The data were produced by immunoSEQ multiplex PCR, yet TCRdb's version contains in-frame clones alone and is incomplete. The sample lists under 350,000 clones; approximately 15% were seen once. V usage is TRBV28 and J usage is TRBJ2-6; 8 positions match TRBD1. The sequence was collected from a man aged 25-45 years with type 1 diabetes. The sample consisted of naive CD4+ T cells from blood. The CDR3 nucleotides are TGTGCCAGCGGACAGGGCACCTCTGGGGCCAACGTCCTGACTTTC. Protein: CASGQGTSGANVLTF.